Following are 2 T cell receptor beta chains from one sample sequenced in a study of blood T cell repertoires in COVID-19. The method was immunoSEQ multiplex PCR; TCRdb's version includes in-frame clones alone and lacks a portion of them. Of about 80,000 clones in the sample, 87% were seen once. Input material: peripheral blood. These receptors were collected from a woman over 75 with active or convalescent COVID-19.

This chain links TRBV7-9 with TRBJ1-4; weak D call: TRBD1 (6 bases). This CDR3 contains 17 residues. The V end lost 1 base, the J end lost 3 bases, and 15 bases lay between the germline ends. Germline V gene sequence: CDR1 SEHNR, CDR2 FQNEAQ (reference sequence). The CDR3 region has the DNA TGTGCCAGCAGCTTAGGTCCAGGGGAAAGGGCTAATGAAAAACTGTTTTTT. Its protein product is CASSLGPGERANEKLFF.

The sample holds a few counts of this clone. CDR3 in amino acids: CAWSPNTDTQYF. The DNA for the CDR3 is TGTGCCTGGAGTCCCAACACAGATACGCAGTATTTT. The chain combines TRBV30 with TRBJ2-3; no definite D call. The CDR3 loop spans 12 amino acids. The V gene's germline CDR1 is GTSNPN and CDR2 SVGIG (reference sequence). V lost 2 bases and J 2 bases, leaving 5 bases between the germline ends. Drawing the rest from reference TRBV30 and TRBJ2-3, the complete variable domain is SQTIHQWPATLVQPVGSPLSLECTVEGTSNPNLYWYRQAAGRGLQLLFYSVGIGQISSEVPQNLSASRPQDRQFILSSKKLLLSDSGFYLCAWSPNTDTQYFGPGTRLTVL.